This T cell receptor beta chain originates from a study of shared clonotypes between healthy human individuals. TCRdb keeps only in-frame clones here, not all; method: immunoSEQ multiplex PCR. The repertoire holds about 2.4 million clones, roughly 93% seen once, with roughly 0.36% in the top ten. This clone is a singleton in its sample. The antigen is not known. General study findings and limits: It was the non-shared clonotypes that had lower generation probabilities than clonotypes shared by all four donors. Several donors shared 4.5% to 6.5% of their naive CD4 clonotypes. What naive subsets generally showed was a larger estimated richness than memory subsets showed.

CD4+ cells underwent separation, giving CD45RA+ naive and CD45RA-negative memory subsets. Germline loops: CDR1 SGHDT, CDR2 YYEEEE. V shed 4 bases and J shed 4 bases, with 24 bases lying between them. CDR3 length: 17 amino acids. The chain combines TRBV5-6 with TRBJ2-7; D is unresolved. Sequenced input: naive CD4+ T cells from PBMCs. Subset specified: CD45RA+ positively selected. The origin of this receptor is a man younger than 30 in good health. Some clones in this sample may be carry-over from other donors' samples. The CDR3, as DNA: TGTGCCAGCAGCCAAAGGAGTCGGCGAGGCCTAAGATACGAGCAGTACTTC. It codes for CASSQRSRRGLRYEQYF.